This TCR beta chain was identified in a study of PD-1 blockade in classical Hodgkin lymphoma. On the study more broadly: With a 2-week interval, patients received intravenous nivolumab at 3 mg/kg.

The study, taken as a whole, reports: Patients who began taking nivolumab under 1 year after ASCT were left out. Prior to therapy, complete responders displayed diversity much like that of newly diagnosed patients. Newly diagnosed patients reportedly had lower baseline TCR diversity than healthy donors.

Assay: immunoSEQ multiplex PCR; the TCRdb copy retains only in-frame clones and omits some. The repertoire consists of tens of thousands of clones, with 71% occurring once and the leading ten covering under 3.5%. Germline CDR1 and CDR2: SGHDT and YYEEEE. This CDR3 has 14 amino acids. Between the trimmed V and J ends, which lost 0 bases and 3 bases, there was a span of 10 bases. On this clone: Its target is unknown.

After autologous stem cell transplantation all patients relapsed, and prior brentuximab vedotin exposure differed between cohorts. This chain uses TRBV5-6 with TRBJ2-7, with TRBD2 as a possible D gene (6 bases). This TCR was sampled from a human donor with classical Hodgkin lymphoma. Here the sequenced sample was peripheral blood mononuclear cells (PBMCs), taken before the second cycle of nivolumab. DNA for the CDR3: TGTGCCAGCAGCTTGGAGGCGGGGAGCTACGAGCAGTACTTC. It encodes CASSLEAGSYEQYF.